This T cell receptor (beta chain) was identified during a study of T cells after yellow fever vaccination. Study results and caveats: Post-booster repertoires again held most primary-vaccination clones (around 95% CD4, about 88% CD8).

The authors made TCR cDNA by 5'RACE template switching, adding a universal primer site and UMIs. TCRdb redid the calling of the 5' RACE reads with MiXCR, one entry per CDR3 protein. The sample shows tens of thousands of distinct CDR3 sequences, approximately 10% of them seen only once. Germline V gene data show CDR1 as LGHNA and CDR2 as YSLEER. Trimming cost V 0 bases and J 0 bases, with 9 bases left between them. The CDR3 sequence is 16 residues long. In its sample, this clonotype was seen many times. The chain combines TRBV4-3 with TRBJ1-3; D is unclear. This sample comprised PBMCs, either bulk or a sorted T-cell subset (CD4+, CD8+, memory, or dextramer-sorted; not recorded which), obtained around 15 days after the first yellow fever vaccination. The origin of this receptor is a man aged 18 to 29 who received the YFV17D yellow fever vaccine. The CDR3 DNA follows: TGCGCCAGCAGCCAAGACAGGACGGTCTCTGGAAACACCATATATTTT. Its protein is CASSQDRTVSGNTIYF.